The 22 T cell receptor beta chains below were found in one sample sequenced in a study of cytomegalovirus exposure and HLA in healthy donors. Primers: 60 Vbeta forward and 13 Jbeta reverse. Repertoires were generated with immunoSEQ multiplex PCR, while TCRdb's copy carries only in-frame clones and drops some. This table holds some 160,000 clones, less than 90% found once. The sequenced sample consisted of PBMCs. Receptors originate from a man aged 18 to 35 in good health and CMV-seronegative.

The rearrangement joins TRBV7-9 to TRBJ1-5, with D possibly being TRBD1 (5 bases). Germline V lookup: CDR1 SEHNR, CDR2 FQNEAQ (reference sequence). Trimming removed 5 bases from V and 7 bases from J, with 15 bases in between. The CDR3 is 14 amino acids. CDR3: CASSTDSGIQPQHF. The CDR3 region has the DNA TGTGCCAGCAGCACCGACAGTGGGATCCAGCCCCAGCATTTT.

The chain joins TRBV5-1 to TRBJ1-2; no clear D. V was trimmed by 4 bases and J by 4 bases, leaving 11 bases between them. This CDR3 region has 13 residues. The germline CDR1 and CDR2 sequences are SGHRS and YFSETQ. In nucleotides, the CDR3 is TGCGCCAGCAGCCAGACATTTTCCTATGGCTACACCTTC. Encoded protein: CASSQTFSYGYTF.

This clone was picked up a small number of times. V is TRBV5-1 and J is TRBJ2-3; the match to TRBD1 covers 9 bases. CDR3 size: 16 residues. Trimming removed 4 bases from V and 7 bases from J; junction bases left unmatched: 13. Germline loops: CDR1 SGHRS, CDR2 YFSETQ. As DNA, the CDR3 is TGCGCCAGCAGCGCGGGACAGGGAATGGTAGCTTATACGCAGTATTTT. It is translated as CASSAGQGMVAYTQYF.

V usage is TRBV11-2 and J usage is TRBJ1-2; D possibly corresponds to TRBD1 (5 bases). The CDR3 extends over 16 amino acids. V was clipped by 2 bases and J by 4 bases, with 17 bases between them. Germline V gene sequence: CDR1 SGHAT, CDR2 FQNNGV. The CDR3 bases are TGTGCCAGCAGCTTATCGGCAGGGATTCTTTCCTATGGCTACACCTTC. The encoded protein is CASSLSAGILSYGYTF.

This clone occurred a few times. The chain carries TRBV6-6 and TRBJ1-1; possibly TRBD1 for D (6 bases). The CDR3 loop spans 16 amino acids. Germline V gene lookup returns CDR1 MNHNY and CDR2 SVGAGI (reference sequence). V was cut by 0 bases and J by 4 bases, with 15 bases left in between. The CDR3 reads CASSYSPRGASTEAFF. CDR3 DNA sequence: TGTGCCAGCAGTTACTCGCCTCGGGGGGCGAGCACTGAAGCTTTCTTT.

The rearrangement uses TRBV7-8 and TRBJ1-5, with a weak D call TRBD1 (5 bases). The V gene's germline CDR1 is SGHVS and CDR2 FQNEAQ. Trimming shortened V by 4 bases and J by 4 bases, and 14 bases separated the two germline ends. This CDR3 region has 15 residues. The CDR3 here is CASSSVTGRNQPQHF. The CDR3 DNA reads as TGTGCCAGCAGCTCGGTCACAGGCAGAAATCAGCCCCAGCATTTT.

This sequence joins TRBV10-3 and TRBJ1-2; 8 nucleotides align to TRBD1. CDR1 and CDR2 (germline): ENHRY, SYGVKD. V was pared by 6 bases and J by 3 bases, with 9 bases of the junction left unmatched. This CDR3 is 15 amino acids long. As DNA, the CDR3 is TGTGCCATCAGAGCCACGGACAGGGTGGACTATGGCTACACCTTC. Translated: CAIRATDRVDYGYTF.

This clone was observed once. This chain connects TRBV5-1 to TRBJ1-2; D ambiguous. CDR1 is SGHRS, CDR2 YFSETQ, per germline. The CDR3 extends over 15 amino acids. Between the trimmed V and J ends, which lost 4 bases and 4 bases, there was a span of 17 bases. The CDR3 here is CASSDEPGIFYGYTF. DNA of the CDR3: TGCGCCAGCAGCGACGAACCCGGGATTTTCTATGGCTACACCTTC.

The chain combines TRBV6-1 with TRBJ1-5; tentative D call: TRBD1 (5 bases). CDR3 size: 15 residues. Germline assignment: CDR1 MNHNS and CDR2 SASEGT. Trimming removed 4 bases at V and 4 bases at J, with 14 bases between. The CDR3 is CASSVLWGANQPQHF. For the CDR3, the DNA is TGTGCCAGCAGTGTTCTCTGGGGCGCGAATCAGCCCCAGCATTTT.

The chain has TRBV7-2 and TRBJ2-7; D is ambiguous. The germline V gene has CDR1 SGHTA and CDR2 FQGNSA. The CDR3 is 13 residues long. V lost 5 bases, J lost 3 bases, and 11 bases lay in between. The CDR3 bases are TGTGCCAGCAGCCTGTCTAAACTCTACGAGCAGTACTTC. Its protein product is CASSLSKLYEQYF.

DNA of the CDR3: TGTGCCAGCAGGGCGGGATCTGGGGCCAACGTCCTGACTTTC. This codes for CASRAGSGANVLTF. The genes are TRBV7-3 and TRBJ2-6, with a weak D call TRBD2 (6 bases). The CDR3 totals 14 residues. The V gene lost 6 bases and the J gene lost 1 base, with 7 bases spanning the gap. Germline V gene sequence: CDR1 SGHTA, CDR2 FQGTGA.

This rearrangement joins TRBV28 to TRBJ2-7; 7 bases align to TRBD2. J lost 2 bases, V lost 5 bases, and 3 bases had no gene match. The CDR3 has 13 amino acids. Germline CDR1 MDHEN, CDR2 SYDVKM. The CDR3 sequence is CASSLGTTYEQYF. The CDR3 bases are TGTGCCAGCAGTCTTGGGACTACCTACGAGCAGTACTTC.

Details on this clone: One junction end disagrees with the germline gene, perhaps due to a read error. The chain joins TRBV6-5 to TRBJ2-5; tentatively, D is TRBD2 (5 bases). This CDR3 is 15 amino acids long. Germline CDR1 and CDR2: MNHEY and SVGAGI. CDR3 amino acids: CAISAEGSVRETQYF. CDR3 nucleotides: TGTGCCATCAGTGCCGAGGGTTCGGTACGAGAGACCCAGTACTTC.

The chain carries TRBV7-8 and TRBJ2-2; TRBD2 matches at 11 bases. The trim removed 5 bases at V and 2 bases at J, leaving 7 bases unmatched. Germline V gives CDR1 SGHVS, CDR2 FQNEAQ. CDR3 length: 17 residues. This CDR3 reads CASSATTSGINTGELFF. The CDR3 DNA follows: TGTGCCAGCAGCGCCACGACTAGCGGGATAAACACCGGGGAGCTGTTTTTT.

The gene calls are TRBV28 and TRBJ2-2; D may be TRBD1 (8 bases). There are 18 residues in the CDR3. CDR1 and CDR2 from the germline V gene are MDHEN and SYDVKM. V shed 3 bases and J shed 4 bases, with 21 bases lying between them. Here the CDR3 reads CASSLVGGGQASTGELFF. CDR3 nucleotides: TGTGCCAGCAGTTTGGTGGGGGGGGGACAGGCCTCCACCGGGGAGCTGTTTTTT.

Comment on this clone: The junction and the germline gene differ at one end; a read error may be behind it. Other DNA variants within this sample encode the same CDR3. The chain links TRBV18 to TRBJ1-4; D might be TRBD1 (6 bases). CDR1 and CDR2 (germline): KGHSH, LQKENI. This CDR3 is built from 15 residues. The CDR3 DNA reads TGTGCCAGCTCACCCAAGGACAGAAAGAATGAAAAGCTGTTTTTT. It specifies CASSPKDRKNEKLFF.

The rearrangement links TRBV10-2 to TRBJ2-7, with TRBD2 matching over 12 bases. There are 15 residues in the CDR3. J gave up 6 bases and V 6 bases, and 9 bases lay outside the gene matches. CDR1 and CDR2 from the germline V gene are WSHSY and SAAADI. CDR3 in amino acids: CASSLPSGRAGEQYF. DNA of the CDR3: TGCGCCAGCAGCCTCCCTAGCGGGAGGGCCGGCGAGCAGTACTTC.

This sequence joins TRBV11-2 and TRBJ2-1, with TRBD2 identical over 8 bases. CDR3 size: 16 residues. V lost 0 bases and J lost 4; bases outside the gene matches: 5. The germline gives CDR1 SGHAT, CDR2 FQNNGV. CDR3 residues: CASSLEAGVRYNEQFF. As DNA, the CDR3 is TGTGCCAGCAGCTTAGAAGCGGGAGTGAGATACAATGAGCAGTTCTTC. Complete variable domain (other parts from reference TRBV11-2 and TRBJ2-1): EAGVAQSPRYKIIEKRQSVAFWCNPISGHATLYWYQQILGQGPKLLIQFQNNGVVDDSQLPKDRFSAERLKGVDSTLKIQPAKLEDSAVYLCASSLEAGVRYNEQFFGPGTRLTVL.

Only one count was recorded for this clone. J is TRBJ2-7 and V is TRBV7-9; 7 positions match TRBD2. Per germline, CDR1 SEHNR and CDR2 FQNEAQ (reference sequence). V shed 7 bases, J shed 6 bases, and the junction held 6 bases outside the gene matches. CDR3 length: 12 residues. The CDR3 DNA reads as TGTGCCAGCACCAACACGGGGGGCGAGCAGTACTTC. Translated, it gives CASTNTGGEQYF.

The rearrangement links TRBV19 to TRBJ1-5; TRBD1 matches 9 bases. Trimming at V came to 9 bases and at J to 5 bases, leaving 17 bases not matched to a gene. The CDR3 contains 17 residues. Germline loops: CDR1 LNHDA, CDR2 SQIVND (reference sequence). CDR3 residues: CASRKGWTGEFYQPQHF. In nucleotides, the CDR3 is TGTGCCAGCCGTAAAGGGTGGACAGGGGAGTTTTATCAGCCCCAGCATTTT.

V gene TRBV5-1 combines with J gene TRBJ2-1; D is ambiguous. CDR1 is SGHRS, CDR2 YFSETQ, per germline. V lost 0 bases to trimming and J lost 4 bases, with 8 bases between them. This CDR3 has 14 amino acids. The CDR3 here is CASSLAQDYNEQFF. The CDR3 bases are TGCGCCAGCAGCTTGGCCCAGGATTACAATGAGCAGTTCTTC.

The chain couples TRBV28 to TRBJ2-7; 11 bases fit TRBD1. Germline V gene sequence: CDR1 MDHEN, CDR2 SYDVKM. V shed 6 bases, J shed 4 bases, and the junction held 5 bases outside the gene matches. This CDR3 spans 14 amino acids. CDR3 protein: CASSLGTGGYEQYF. In DNA form, the CDR3 reads TGTGCCAGCAGCCTCGGGACAGGGGGATACGAGCAGTACTTC.